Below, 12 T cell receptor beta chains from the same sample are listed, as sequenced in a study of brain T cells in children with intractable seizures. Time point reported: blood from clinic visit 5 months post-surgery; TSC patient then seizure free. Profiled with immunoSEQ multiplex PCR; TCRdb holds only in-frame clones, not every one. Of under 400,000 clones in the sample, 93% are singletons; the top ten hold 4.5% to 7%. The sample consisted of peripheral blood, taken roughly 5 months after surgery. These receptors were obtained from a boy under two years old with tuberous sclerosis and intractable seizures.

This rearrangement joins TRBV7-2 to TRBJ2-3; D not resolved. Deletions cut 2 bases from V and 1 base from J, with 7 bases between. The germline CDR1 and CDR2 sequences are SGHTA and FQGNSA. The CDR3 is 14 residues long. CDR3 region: CASSLRPRTDTQYF. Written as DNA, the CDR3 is TGTGCCAGCAGCTTACGGCCCCGCACAGATACGCAGTATTTT. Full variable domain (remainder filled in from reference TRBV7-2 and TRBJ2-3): GAGVSQSPSNKVTEKGKDVELRCDPISGHTALYWYRQSLGQGLEFLIYFQGNSAPDKSGLPSDRFSAERTGGSVSTLTIQRTQQEDSAVYLCASSLRPRTDTQYFGPGTRLTVL.

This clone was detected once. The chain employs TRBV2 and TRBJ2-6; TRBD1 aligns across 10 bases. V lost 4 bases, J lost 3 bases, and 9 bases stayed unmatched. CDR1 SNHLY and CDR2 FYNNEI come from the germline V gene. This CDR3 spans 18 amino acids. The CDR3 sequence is CASSAPGQGIGGANVLTF. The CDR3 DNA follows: TGTGCCAGCAGTGCCCCGGGACAGGGGATAGGTGGGGCCAACGTCCTGACTTTC.

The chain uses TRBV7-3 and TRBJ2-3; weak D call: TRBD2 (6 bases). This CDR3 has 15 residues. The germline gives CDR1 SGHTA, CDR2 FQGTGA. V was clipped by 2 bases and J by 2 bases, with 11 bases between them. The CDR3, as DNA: TGTGCCAGCAGCTTACCCACGGGGGACACAGATACGCAGTATTTT. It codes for CASSLPTGDTDTQYF.

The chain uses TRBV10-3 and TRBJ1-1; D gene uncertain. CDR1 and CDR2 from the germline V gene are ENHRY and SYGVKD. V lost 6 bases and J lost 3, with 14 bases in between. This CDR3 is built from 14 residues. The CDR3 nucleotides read TGTGCCATCAGATTGCGGCAGGTGGACACTGAAGCTTTCTTT. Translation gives CAIRLRQVDTEAFF.

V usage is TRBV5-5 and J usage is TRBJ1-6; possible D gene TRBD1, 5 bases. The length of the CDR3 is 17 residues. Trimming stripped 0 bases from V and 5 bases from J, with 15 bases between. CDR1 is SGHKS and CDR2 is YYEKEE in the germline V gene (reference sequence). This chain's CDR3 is CASSLAVRAWDNSPLHF. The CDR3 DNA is TGTGCCAGCAGCTTGGCCGTCAGGGCCTGGGATAATTCACCCCTCCACTTT.

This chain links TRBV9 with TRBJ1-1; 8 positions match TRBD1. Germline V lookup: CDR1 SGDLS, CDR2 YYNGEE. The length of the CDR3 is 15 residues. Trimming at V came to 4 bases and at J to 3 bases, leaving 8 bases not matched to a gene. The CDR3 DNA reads TGTGCCAGCAGCCCGAGACAGGGGAGGGACACTGAAGCTTTCTTT. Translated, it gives CASSPRQGRDTEAFF.

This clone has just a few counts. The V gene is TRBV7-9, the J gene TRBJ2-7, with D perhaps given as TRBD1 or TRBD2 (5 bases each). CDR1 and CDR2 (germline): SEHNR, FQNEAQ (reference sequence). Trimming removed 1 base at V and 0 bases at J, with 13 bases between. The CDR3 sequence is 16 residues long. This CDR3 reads CASSLGRGDLSYEQYF. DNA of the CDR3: TGTGCCAGCAGCTTAGGAAGGGGAGATCTCTCCTACGAGCAGTACTTC.

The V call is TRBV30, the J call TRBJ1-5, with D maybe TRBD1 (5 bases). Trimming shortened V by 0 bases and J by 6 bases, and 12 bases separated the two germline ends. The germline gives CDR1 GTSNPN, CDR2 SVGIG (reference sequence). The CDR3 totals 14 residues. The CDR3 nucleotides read TGTGCCTGGAGTGTTCCCAGGGAAGGTCAGCCCCAGCATTTT. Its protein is CAWSVPREGQPQHF.

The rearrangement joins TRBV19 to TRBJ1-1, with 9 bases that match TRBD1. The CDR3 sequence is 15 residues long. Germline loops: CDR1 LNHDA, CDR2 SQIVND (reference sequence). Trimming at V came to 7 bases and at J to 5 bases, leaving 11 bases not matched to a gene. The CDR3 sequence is CASIPGQGWKTEAFF. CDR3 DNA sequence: TGTGCCAGTATTCCGGGACAGGGTTGGAAAACTGAAGCTTTCTTT.

CDR3 protein: CASSLVPGELFF. CDR3 bases: TGCGCCAGCAGCTTGGTTCCCGGGGAGCTGTTTTTT. This sequence joins TRBV5-1 and TRBJ2-2; D gene unclear. CDR3 length: 12 residues. V lost 0 bases and J lost 6, with 3 bases in between. CDR1 and CDR2 (germline): SGHRS, YFSETQ.

The CDR3 protein is CASSPSSGRASQDTQYF. The CDR3 region has the DNA TGTGCCAGCAGCCCAAGTAGCGGGAGGGCCTCACAAGATACGCAGTATTTT. The chain uses TRBV9 and TRBJ2-3; 11 nucleotides line up with TRBD2. V shed 4 bases, J shed 5 bases, and the junction held 12 bases outside the gene matches. Germline CDR1 SGDLS, CDR2 YYNGEE. This CDR3 contains 17 residues.

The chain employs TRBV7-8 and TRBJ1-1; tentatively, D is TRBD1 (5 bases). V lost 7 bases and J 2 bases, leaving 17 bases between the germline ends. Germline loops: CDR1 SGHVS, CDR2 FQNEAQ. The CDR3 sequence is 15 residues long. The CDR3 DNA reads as TGTGCCAGCATGGGGGGGTTGTTGAGAAACACTGAAGCTTTCTTT. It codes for CASMGGLLRNTEAFF. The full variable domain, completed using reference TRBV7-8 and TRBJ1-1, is GAGVSQSPRYKVAKRGQDVALRCDPISGHVSLFWYQQALGQGPEFLTYFQNEAQLDKSGLPSDRFFAERPEGSVSTLKIQRTQQEDSAVYLCASMGGLLRNTEAFFGQGTRLTVV.